Shown below are 2 T cell receptor beta chains from a single sample sequenced in a study of T cells in Graves' hyperthyroidism and ophthalmopathy. RNA transcripts were the template for amplifying TCR beta CDR3 regions. TCR CDR3 underwent first-round RT-PCR with the HTBI primer set. Using its own MiXCR run on the multiplex PCR reads, TCRdb lists one record per CDR3 protein. Altogether about 380,000 distinct CDR3 sequences are present, 18% being singletons, with the ten largest covering 35% to 50%. What was sequenced was blood. These receptors came from a man between 18 and 35 years old with Graves' ophthalmopathy.

The sample holds many counts of this clonotype. The chain combines TRBV10-1 with TRBJ2-3; D is uncertain. V lost 1 base and J lost 4, with 9 bases in between. Germline CDR1 and CDR2: WNHNN and SYGVQD (reference sequence). The CDR3 is 14 amino acids. The CDR3 loop is CASSELGLADTQYF. The DNA of the CDR3 is TGCGCCAGCAGTGAGTTAGGCCTTGCAGATACGCAGTATTTT.

This clonotype has at least ten counts. V gene TRBV7-9 combines with J gene TRBJ2-2; D is tentatively TRBD1 or TRBD2 (5 bases each). CDR3 length: 11 amino acids. Germline V gene data show CDR1 as SEHNR and CDR2 as FQNEAQ (reference sequence). Deletions cut 8 bases from V and 5 bases from J, with 6 bases between. The DNA of the CDR3 is TGTGCCAGCGGGGGAACCGGGGAGCTGTTTTTT. Encoded protein: CASGGTGELFF. Based on the CDR3 plus reference TRBV7-9 and TRBJ2-2, the full variable domain is DTGVSQNPRHKITKRGQNVTFRCDPISEHNRLYWYRQTLGQGPEFLTYFQNEAQLEKSRLLSDRFSAERPKGSFSTLEIQRTEQGDSAMYLCASGGTGELFFGEGSRLTVL.